Below are 26 T cell receptor beta chains sequenced from a single sample in a study of blood T cell repertoires in COVID-19. Measured with immunoSEQ multiplex PCR; TCRdb has only the in-frame clones, and not every one. The sample carries fewer than 90,000 clones, roughly 96% recorded once. Sequencing was performed on peripheral blood. The receptors were sampled from a human donor with active COVID-19. The donor label of this sample is uncertain.

In DNA form, the CDR3 reads TGTGCCAGCAGCCCAGGGGGAGGAGGCTCCTACGAGCAGTACTTC. Protein sequence: CASSPGGGGSYEQYF. The J gene is TRBJ2-7, the V gene TRBV7-2; a possible D gene is TRBD1 (7 bases). This CDR3 region has 15 residues. CDR1 is SGHTA, CDR2 FQGNSA, per germline. V gave up 5 bases and J gave up 0 bases, with 14 bases separating them.

The gene calls are TRBV5-8 and TRBJ1-5; D unresolved. V was shortened by 2 bases and J by 7 bases, with 19 bases between the two germline ends. The CDR3 sequence is 16 residues long. Looked up from germline, CDR1 is SGHTS and CDR2 is YDEGEE. The CDR3 sequence: CASSFPWRARGQPQHF. The DNA of the CDR3 is TGTGCCAGCAGCTTCCCTTGGCGGGCGCGAGGACAGCCCCAGCATTTT.

The V and J genes are TRBV9 and TRBJ2-3, with 9 bases identical to TRBD2. The trim removed 4 bases at V and 6 bases at J, leaving 6 bases unmatched. CDR1 and CDR2 from the germline V gene are SGDLS and YYNGEE. The CDR3 contains 14 residues. The CDR3 DNA sequence: TGTGCCAGCAGCCCAGGTAGCGGGAGTGATACGCAGTATTTT. Amino acid sequence: CASSPGSGSDTQYF.

The chain couples TRBV5-1 to TRBJ2-2; TRBD2 matches at 7 bases. J lost 3 bases, V lost 9 bases, and 5 bases had no gene match. The germline gives CDR1 SGHRS, CDR2 YFSETQ. CDR3 length: 13 amino acids. CDR3 sequence reads: CATGTTDTGELFF. The CDR3 DNA follows: TGCGCCACCGGGACTACTGACACCGGGGAGCTGTTTTTT. Using reference TRBV5-1 and TRBJ2-2 for the parts outside the CDR3, the full variable domain is KAGVTQTPRYLIKTRGQQVTLSCSPISGHRSVSWYQQTPGQGLQFLFEYFSETQRNKGNFPGRFSGRQFSNSRSEMNVSTLELGDSALYLCATGTTDTGELFFGEGSRLTVL.

The chain links TRBV28 to TRBJ2-7; 10 bases line up with TRBD1. CDR3 length equals 12 residues. From germline, CDR1 is MDHEN and CDR2 SYDVKM. With 8 bases clipped from V and 2 bases from J, the junction kept 0 bases outside the gene matches. CDR3 DNA sequence: TGTGCCAGCGGACAGGGGGCCTACGAGCAGTACTTC. This sequence encodes CASGQGAYEQYF.

The chain uses TRBV9 and TRBJ2-3; 15 positions match TRBD2. Germline V lookup: CDR1 SGDLS, CDR2 YYNGEE. V lost 3 bases, J lost 1 base, and 12 bases stayed unmatched. CDR3 size: 20 residues. CDR3 amino acids: CASSAAGLAGGPLGTDTQYF. In DNA, the CDR3 is TGTGCCAGCAGCGCAGCGGGACTAGCGGGGGGCCCCCTGGGCACAGATACGCAGTATTTT.

This clone was counted only a few times. The V gene is TRBV2, the J gene TRBJ2-5, with D possibly being TRBD2 (5 bases). Germline V gene lookup returns CDR1 SNHLY and CDR2 FYNNEI. Trimming shortened V by 10 bases and J by 5 bases, and 17 bases separated the two germline ends. CDR3 length: 13 residues. CDR3 sequence (DNA): TGTGCCATCGATGAGGCCGGAGGCGAGACCCAGTACTTC. As protein: CAIDEAGGETQYF.

V and J are TRBV27 and TRBJ1-2, with no clear D. Trimming cost V 6 bases and J 0 bases, with 14 bases left between them. The CDR3 sequence is 15 residues long. Germline V gene lookup returns CDR1 MNHEY and CDR2 SMNVEV (reference sequence). This CDR3 reads CASSALAGANYGYTF. In DNA form, the CDR3 reads TGTGCCAGCAGCGCTCTCGCGGGTGCTAACTATGGCTACACCTTC.

This CDR3 reads CASSPRDSPNTGELFF. The DNA of the CDR3 is TGTGCCAGCTCACCGCGGGACAGCCCGAACACCGGGGAGCTGTTTTTT. This rearrangement joins TRBV18 to TRBJ2-2, with a tentative D call TRBD1 (7 bases). CDR1 is KGHSH and CDR2 is LQKENI in the germline V gene. This CDR3 has 16 residues. Trimming shortened V by 3 bases and J by 0 bases, and 11 bases separated the two germline ends.

The V gene is TRBV10-2, the J gene TRBJ1-6; weak D call: TRBD1 (5 bases). V lost 10 bases and J lost 9, with 16 bases in between. CDR3 size: 13 residues. Germline V CDR1 and CDR2: WSHSY, SAAADI. The CDR3 DNA follows: TGCGCCACCTGGGATAGGGGTCGTTCACCCCTCCACTTT. Encoded protein: CATWDRGRSPLHF.

The chain joins TRBV10-2 to TRBJ2-7; 7 bases fit TRBD2. Germline CDR1 and CDR2: WSHSY and SAAADI. The J segment lost 0 bases and the V segment lost 6 bases, leaving 5 bases of the junction unmatched. The CDR3 consists of 14 residues. This CDR3 reads CASRRERLSYEQYF. The CDR3, as DNA: TGCGCCAGCAGGCGGGAGAGGCTCTCCTACGAGCAGTACTTC.

V gene TRBV7-2 combines with J gene TRBJ2-7; a weak D match, TRBD1 (5 bases). Germline V lookup: CDR1 SGHTA, CDR2 FQGNSA. The CDR3 sequence is 15 residues long. V lost 4 bases and J 2 bases, leaving 15 bases between the germline ends. CDR3 coding DNA: TGTGCCAGCAGCTACCGAGGTAGGGGTCCCTACGAGCAGTACTTC. The encoded protein is CASSYRGRGPYEQYF.

The chain recombines TRBV24-1 with TRBJ2-1, with 9 bases matching TRBD2. With V trimmed by 4 bases and J by 9 bases, 9 bases remained unmatched. CDR3 length: 15 amino acids. Germline V gene lookup returns CDR1 KGHDR and CDR2 SFDVKD. This chain's CDR3 is CATSEPGREGGEQFF. CDR3 DNA: TGTGCCACCAGTGAACCGGGGCGGGAGGGTGGTGAGCAGTTCTTC.

The chain joins TRBV4-1 to TRBJ2-3; 12 positions agree with TRBD2. This CDR3 comprises 19 residues. Germline loops: CDR1 MGHRA, CDR2 YSYEKL. The V gene end was trimmed by 4 bases and the J gene end by 0 bases; junction bases not matched to a gene: 11. The CDR3 spells CASSRNLAGGPRSTDTQYF. DNA of the CDR3: TGCGCCAGCAGCCGCAATCTAGCGGGGGGGCCCCGGAGCACAGATACGCAGTATTTT.

This chain uses TRBV3-1 (or the pseudogene TRBV3-2) with TRBJ2-5, with a possible D match to TRBD2 (5 bases). The germline gives CDR1 LGHDT, CDR2 YNNKEL (reference sequence). Deletions cut 2 bases from V and 2 bases from J, with 12 bases between. The CDR3 totals 15 residues. As DNA, the CDR3 is TGTGCCAGCAGCCAACGAGGGCTTAGACAAGAGACCCAGTACTTC. It codes for CASSQRGLRQETQYF.

The chain couples TRBV5-1 to TRBJ1-4; D remains ambiguous. Germline V gives CDR1 SGHRS, CDR2 YFSETQ. V was clipped by 0 bases and J by 13 bases, with 13 bases between them. The CDR3 totals 13 residues. This chain's CDR3 is CASSLGWAGGLFF. The DNA for the CDR3 is TGCGCCAGCAGCTTGGGTTGGGCCGGAGGACTGTTTTTT.

V and J are TRBV18 and TRBJ2-2, with TRBD1 matching 9 bases. The CDR3 runs to 14 residues. V dropped 6 bases and J dropped 1; count of bases not matched to a gene: 0. CDR1 is KGHSH, CDR2 LQKENI, per germline. DNA for the CDR3: TGTGCCAGCTCGGGACAGGGGAACACCGGGGAGCTGTTTTTT. Amino acid sequence: CASSGQGNTGELFF.

This clone was observed a few times. The chain employs TRBV7-9 and TRBJ1-2; weak D call: TRBD1 (6 bases). Germline loops: CDR1 SEHNR, CDR2 FQNEAQ (reference sequence). This CDR3 region has 14 residues. V lost 1 base, J lost 8 bases, and 14 bases lay in between. The DNA for the CDR3 is TGTGCCAGCAGCTTAGGGGGCAGGGGCCACGGCTACACCTTC. It translates to CASSLGGRGHGYTF.

The chain has TRBV18 and TRBJ1-2, with 8 bases matching TRBD1. Germline assignment: CDR1 KGHSH and CDR2 LQKENI. This CDR3 spans 14 amino acids. Losses at the gene ends were 6 bases for V and 5 bases for J; bases not matched to a gene: 8. The CDR3 coding sequence is TGTGCCAGCTCCCGGACAGGGATCCGATATGGCTACACCTTC. It is translated as CASSRTGIRYGYTF.

The V and J genes are TRBV5-1 and TRBJ2-5, with a weak D call TRBD1 (6 bases). The germline V gene has CDR1 SGHRS and CDR2 YFSETQ. This CDR3 has 15 residues. V was cut by 4 bases and J by 5 bases, with 18 bases left in between. The CDR3 region has the DNA TGCGCCAGCAGCCACACGGGCAGGGGCTTGGAGACCCAGTACTTC. It codes for CASSHTGRGLETQYF.

The rearrangement links TRBV27 to TRBJ2-6, with 9 nucleotides matching TRBD1. CDR1 is MNHEY and CDR2 is SMNVEV in the germline V gene (reference sequence). The V and J ends lost 10 bases and 3 bases, in that order; junction bases with no gene match: 10. The CDR3 contains 16 residues. CDR3 amino acids: CATKRDRAHGANVLTF. The DNA for the CDR3 is TGTGCCACTAAAAGGGACAGGGCACATGGGGCCAACGTCCTGACTTTC.

This clone appeared once. The V gene is TRBV6-2 or TRBV6-3, the J gene TRBJ2-6; D not certain. V lost 2 bases and J 10 bases, leaving 6 bases between the germline ends. CDR1 is MNHEY, CDR2 SVGEGT, per germline. This CDR3 is built from 12 residues. The CDR3 DNA is TGTGCCAGCAGTTACACTCGAAACGTCCTGACTTTC. Encoded protein: CASSYTRNVLTF.

The chain links TRBV3-1 (or the pseudogene TRBV3-2) to TRBJ1-3; D may be TRBD1 (5 bases). The V end was cut by 8 bases, the J end by 8 bases, with 13 bases between. The CDR3 spans 12 residues. Germline loops: CDR1 LGHDT, CDR2 YNNKEL (reference sequence). As DNA, the CDR3 is TGTGCCAGCGCAATTAAGGGGTACACCATATATTTT. Amino acids: CASAIKGYTIYF.

This chain joins TRBV29-1 and TRBJ2-1, with TRBD2 as a possible D gene (5 bases). V shed 7 bases and J shed 7 bases, with 14 bases lying between them. Germline CDR1 is SQVTM and CDR2 is ANQGSEA. This CDR3 spans 12 amino acids. The chain's CDR3 is CSGGGRGNEQFF. The CDR3 coding sequence is TGCAGCGGTGGCGGACGGGGAAATGAGCAGTTCTTC.

The chain uses TRBV11-3 and TRBJ2-7; D possibly corresponds to TRBD2 (5 bases). Germline V lookup: CDR1 SGHNT, CDR2 YENEEA. Trimming took 5 bases from V and 3 from J, leaving 11 bases between them. This CDR3 spans 13 amino acids. The CDR3 sequence: CASSARGNYEQYF. CDR3 nucleotides: TGTGCCAGCAGCGCCAGAGGGAACTACGAGCAGTACTTC. Full variable domain (rest looked up from reference TRBV11-3 and TRBJ2-7): EAGVVQSPRYKIIEKKQPVAFWCNPISGHNTLYWYLQNLGQGPELLIRYENEEAVDDSQLPKDRFSAERLKGVDSTLKIQPAELGDSAVYLCASSARGNYEQYFGPGTRLTVT.

V and J are TRBV6-1 and TRBJ2-7; 7 bases are a match to TRBD1. The V and J ends lost 0 bases and 3 bases, in that order; junction bases with no gene match: 5. The CDR3 loop spans 15 amino acids. Germline V gene lookup returns CDR1 MNHNS and CDR2 SASEGT. The CDR3 loop is CASSEAAAGGYEQYF. The CDR3 DNA follows: TGTGCCAGCAGTGAAGCCGCGGCAGGGGGCTACGAGCAGTACTTC.